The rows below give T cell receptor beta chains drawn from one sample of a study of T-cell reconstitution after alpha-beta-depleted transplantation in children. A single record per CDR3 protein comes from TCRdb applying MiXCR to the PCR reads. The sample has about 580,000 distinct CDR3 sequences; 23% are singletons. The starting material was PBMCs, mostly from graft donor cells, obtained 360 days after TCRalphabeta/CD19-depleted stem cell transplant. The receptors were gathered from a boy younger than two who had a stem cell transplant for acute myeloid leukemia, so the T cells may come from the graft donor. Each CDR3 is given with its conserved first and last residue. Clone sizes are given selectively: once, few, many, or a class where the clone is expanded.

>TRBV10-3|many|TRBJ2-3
CAISDMADTQYF
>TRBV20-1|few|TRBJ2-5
CSARDLGAPQETQYF
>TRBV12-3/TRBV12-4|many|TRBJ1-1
CASSLATGTGNTEAFF
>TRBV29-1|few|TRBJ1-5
CSVKRTWEAGSQHF
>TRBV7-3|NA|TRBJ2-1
CASSLTATIAGLPTDEQFF
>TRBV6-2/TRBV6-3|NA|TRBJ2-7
CASSYSPSGGASYEQYF
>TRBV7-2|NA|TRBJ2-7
CASSFGTGDLEQYF
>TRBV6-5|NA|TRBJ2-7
CASSYEPLPYEQYF
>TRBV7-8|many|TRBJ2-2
CASTPGRKGPTNTGELFF
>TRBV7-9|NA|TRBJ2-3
CASSLAAPARTDTQYF
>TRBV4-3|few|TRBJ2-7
CASSQVLGQVYEQYF
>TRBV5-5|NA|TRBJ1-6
CASSSGGHNSPLHF
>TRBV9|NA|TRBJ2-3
CASSSRGGEVETQYF
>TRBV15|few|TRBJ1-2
CATSRDPGGVNGYTF
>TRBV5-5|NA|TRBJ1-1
CASFLGVENTEAFF
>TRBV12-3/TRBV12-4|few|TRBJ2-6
CASSSTESGANVLTF
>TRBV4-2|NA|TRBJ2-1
CASSPPRRWSSYNEQFF
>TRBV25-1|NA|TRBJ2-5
CASSELDPGTGEETQYF
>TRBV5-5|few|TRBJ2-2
CASSSGNGELFF
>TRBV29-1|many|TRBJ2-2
CSAAASYSFTGELFF
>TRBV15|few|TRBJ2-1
CATSRPGTPNEQFF
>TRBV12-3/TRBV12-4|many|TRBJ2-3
CASSPGTQRTDTQYF
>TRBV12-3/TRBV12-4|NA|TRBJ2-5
CASSLRSGAETQYF
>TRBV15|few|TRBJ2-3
CATSREVGADTQYF
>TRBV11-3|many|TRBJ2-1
CASSFTGGTYNEQFF
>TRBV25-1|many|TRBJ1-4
CASSAPGANEKLFF
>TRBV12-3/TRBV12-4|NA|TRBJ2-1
CASTLGQGANNEQFF
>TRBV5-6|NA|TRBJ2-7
CASSLGGAGEQYF
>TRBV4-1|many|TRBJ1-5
CASSQFGLSNQPQHF
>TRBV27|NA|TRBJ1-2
CASSLNFRDYGYTF
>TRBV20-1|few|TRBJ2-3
CSARDARLQGGTDTQYF
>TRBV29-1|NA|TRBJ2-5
CSVGGRVDNNLQETQYF
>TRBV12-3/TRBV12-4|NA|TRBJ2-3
CASSLDGTGTDTQYF
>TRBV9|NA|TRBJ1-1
CASSPRSGTLGGAFF
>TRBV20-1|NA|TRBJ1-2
CSARDPRAGYGYTF
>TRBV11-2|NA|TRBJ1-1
CASSLYRGRNTEAFF
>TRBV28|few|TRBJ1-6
CASSLYRARTLHF
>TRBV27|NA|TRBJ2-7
CASSFYPGSYEQYF
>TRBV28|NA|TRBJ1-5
CASSTDGALQPQHF
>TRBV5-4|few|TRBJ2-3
CASSDLAGGTDTQYF
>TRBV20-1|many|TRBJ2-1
CSARDQTPTSTFYNEQFF
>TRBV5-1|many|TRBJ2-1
CASGGGTKNNEQFF
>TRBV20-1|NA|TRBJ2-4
CSAGPGQGKNIQYF
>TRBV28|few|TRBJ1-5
CASARDLLQPQHF
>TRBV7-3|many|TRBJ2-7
CASSPGTGASYEQYF
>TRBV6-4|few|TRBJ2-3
CASSDSGTSDTQYF
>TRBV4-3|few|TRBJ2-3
CASSQDGTSRDTQYF
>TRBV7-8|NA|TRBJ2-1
CASSSPTSGGPYNEQFF
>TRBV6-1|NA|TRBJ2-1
CASSKRTGNVARSEQFF
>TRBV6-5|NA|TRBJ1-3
CASSYYGQPVRSGNTIYF
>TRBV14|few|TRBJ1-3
CASSQVMGWTGNTIYF
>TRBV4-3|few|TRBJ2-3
CASSSQRGDGTTDTQYF
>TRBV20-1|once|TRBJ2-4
CSAIWVNENIQYF